This T cell receptor (beta chain) was found in a study of T-cell memory formation after mild COVID-19. Points from the study as a whole: Those CD4+ clones that contracted were mainly in CM and EM (CD8+ ones in EMRA). Within pre-infection memory, some responding clones were found, suggesting cross-reactive memory joined.

About this clonotype: The target antigen is unknown.

Between the trimmed V and J ends, which lost 6 bases and 1 base, there was a span of 11 bases. Germline CDR1 SNHLY, CDR2 FYNNEI. CDR3 size: 14 residues. Constant-segment primers were used for 5'RACE, and the resulting TCR alpha and TCR beta cDNA libraries carried sample barcodes and UMIs. Each CDR3 protein gets one entry after TCRdb re-called the 5' RACE reads with MiXCR. The table lists some 440,000 distinct CDR3 sequences, more than 20% of them singletons. Sequencing was done on a sample of PBMCs or a T cell subset sorted from them (not recorded which). The gene calls are TRBV2 and TRBJ2-3; D remains ambiguous. This clonotype was sampled from an adult woman who had mild COVID-19 (a few samples of this study predate the infection). Cell type and time point are not known. CDR3 bases: TGTGCCAGCAGCGAGAATTTCGGCACAGATACGCAGTATTTT. Protein product: CASSENFGTDTQYF.